The sequence of this T cell receptor (beta chain) was determined in a study of blood T cell repertoires in COVID-19 (dated by TCRdb to 2019 to 2021). Study-wide context: The collaborator samples originated in the United States, Italy and Spain and spanned the acute and convalescent phases of COVID-19. The material from the prospective study consisted of cDNA or gDNA derived from T cells, B-cell-depleted T cells, or PBMCs. Deeply sampled blood TCRbeta repertoires from subjects exposed to, actively infected with, or recovered from COVID-19 were included in the dataset. The repertoires were made available in a free public database intended to serve as a resource for research on the immune response to SARS-CoV-2. Samples came from the ongoing ImmuneRACE study (first 160 participants) plus 1,254 subjects from 6 global collaborators. The sample metadata nearly always contained a de-identified subject ID, COVID-19 status, age in years and sex. Where HLA class I and class II types were available, the types were taken from metadata supplied by the sample provider, not from assay-based typing. The paper's findings and limits, for the study overall: How much clinical and demographic metadata was included differed by source and by participant, and the metadata was provided uncurated.

The immunoSEQ Assay, a bias-controlled multiplex PCR, was used to amplify TCRbeta CDR3 regions from genomic DNA. In the paper's pipeline: Within the assay, amplification of reference gene primers was used to estimate how many nucleated cells each sample contained. To quantify the absolute abundance of each unique TCRbeta CDR3 rearrangement, sequence reads were collapsed and filtered. Productive Simpson clonality was computed per sample as the square root of Simpson's diversity index over productive rearrangements. TCRdb provides this immuneACCESS table in a form limited to in-frame rearrangements. Some clones are lacking; in checked studies, under half of them reflect an unresolved V gene, and why the rest are absent is not known. V, J and clone size reflect that table, while D and trimming were determined from the DNA. This sample has some 200,000 clones in its table, and approximately 80% of those were observed once. The top ten hold under 11% of the sample.

Each collaborating institution followed its own protocols to collect whole blood in K2EDTA tubes. For TCRbeta analysis, collaborators shipped samples in one of three forms: frozen whole blood, isolated PBMCs, or DNA extracted from either of those sample types. The germline V gene encodes CDR1 SQVTM and CDR2 ANQGSEA. The CDR3 covers 14 residues, taking in both the cysteine and the phenylalanine. Solely the CDR3 DNA is kept, with 42 bases framed from the first base. The germline V end is reduced by 7 bases and the J end by 5 bases; junction bases left unmatched: 12. Worth noting for this clone: Its antigen has not been determined. One base away there is no much larger clone; base qualities are not given.

Sequencing was carried out using peripheral blood. This TCR derives from a woman of 80 years or more with acute or convalescent COVID-19. The rearrangement combines TRBV29-1 with TRBJ2-5; TRBD2 lines up with 8 middle nucleotides. Here is the DNA: TGCAGCGGAGGTAGCGGGGCAGCAGGGGAGACCCAGTACTTC. The resulting protein is CSGGSGAAGETQYF.